This T cell receptor (beta chain) was sequenced during a study of T cell repertoires in cytomegalovirus infection (dated by TCRdb to the late 2010s). At the level of the whole study: Alongside well-studied HLA-B-restricted epitopes, the peptide stimulations were aimed at recently identified HLA-C-restricted CMV epitopes, whose presentation resists viral immunomodulation. Because public TCR beta signatures pointed to carriage of CMV infection together with the matching HLA type, the HLA type of each donor mattered for the analysis. General conclusions and limits of the study: In the ex vivo response, HLA-C-restricted CMV-specific TCR beta clonotypes were dominant, and in two of eight donors the single most frequent clonotype came from this HLA-C-restricted group. In both this cohort and an independent cohort of 352 donors, the cumulative frequency of public TCR beta family members distinguished carriers of CMV infection plus the relevant HLA type.

To note about this clonotype: The specificity of this receptor is unknown. Base qualities are not provided; no much larger clone lies one nucleotide away.

The CDR3 starts with the cysteine, ends with the phenylalanine, and has 14 residues. Only the CDR3 DNA is retained, 42 bases long and in frame from the first base. V sheds 8 bases and J sheds 6 bases, leaving 19 bases between their ends. For CDR1 and CDR2, the germline V gene lists WSHSY and SAAADI. These reads were obtained on an Illumina HiSeq 1500. The public sequencing data were trimmed at Q25 with fastp and processed into clonotypes with MiXCR by TCRdb, which kept only in-frame beta chains. Rows with one shared CDR3 protein collapse into an entry with the most common genes and DNA. Within this sample are roughly 990,000 distinct CDR3 sequences, with under 40% of them counted one time only. The ten largest clones represent roughly an eighth of the sample. The treatment or condition label corresponds to: in vitro stimulation with specific CMV peptide epitopes to enrich CMV-specific T cells.

Here the chain combines TRBV10-2 and TRBJ1-2; no D gene is confidently identified. The sample was cultured CD8+ T cells from PBMCs, taken from culture after CMV antigen stimulation. This clonotype was sampled from a human donor in good health (CMV status not recorded). Some clones in this sample may be carry-over from other donors' samples. Here is the DNA: TGCGCCAGCGGACCGCCAACAGAGAAGGATGGCTACACCTTC. It translates to CASGPPTEKDGYTF.